The entry below describes one TCR beta chain. The antigen is undetermined. Sequence data for DNA of cultured CD4+ T cells were generated by the Oncomine TCR Beta short-read assay. A single record per CDR3 protein comes from TCRdb applying MiXCR to the PCR reads. The sample has about 13,000 distinct CDR3 sequences; roughly two fifths are singletons. The V segment lost 5 bases and the J segment 2 bases; nucleotides outside the gene matches: 6. The CDR3 has 16 residues. Germline V lookup: CDR1 LNHDA, CDR2 SQIVND (reference sequence). These data are taken from a study of vaccination and CD4 T cells after COVID-19. Overall study: Ranging from 14 to 241, the interval between dose two and post-vaccine sampling had a median of roughly 2.5 months. The authors exposed cells to overlapping spike peptides derived from SARS-CoV-2, HCoV-NL63, HCoV-OC43 and HCoV-229E.

Treatment reported: roughly 10-day PBMC culture with coronavirus spike peptide pools or control peptides (ViraFEST assay). The chain couples TRBV19 to TRBJ2-3; 11 nucleotides line up with TRBD2. Here the sequenced sample was CD4+ T cells from blood, cultured in vitro, taken after SARS-CoV-2 vaccination. The sequence came from a human donor who had recovered from COVID-19. The CDR3 is CASSLRLAGITDTQYF. The CDR3 coding sequence is TGTGCCAGTAGTCTGCGACTAGCGGGGATCACAGATACGCAGTATTTT.